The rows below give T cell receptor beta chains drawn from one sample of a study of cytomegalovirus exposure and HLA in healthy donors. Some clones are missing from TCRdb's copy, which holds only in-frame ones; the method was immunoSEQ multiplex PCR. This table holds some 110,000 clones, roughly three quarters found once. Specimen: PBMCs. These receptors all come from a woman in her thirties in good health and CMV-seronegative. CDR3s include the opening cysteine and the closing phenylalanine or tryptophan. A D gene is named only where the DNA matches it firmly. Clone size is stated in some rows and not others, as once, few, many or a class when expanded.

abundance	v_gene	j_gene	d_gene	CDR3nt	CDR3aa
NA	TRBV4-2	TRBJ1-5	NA	TGTGCCAGCAGCCAAGACAGGGGTAGCAATCAGCCCCAGCATTTT	CASSQDRGSNQPQHF
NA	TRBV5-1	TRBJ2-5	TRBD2	TGCGCCAGCAGCTTCAGCGGGAGTTTCGAGACCCAGTACTTC	CASSFSGSFETQYF
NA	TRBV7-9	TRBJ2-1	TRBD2	TGTGCCAGCAGCCACTGGGTAGCGGGGGGAAATGAGCAGTTCTTC	CASSHWVAGGNEQFF
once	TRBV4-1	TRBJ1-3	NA	TGCGCCAGCAGCCAAGACTTGGCGGTTAATCTCTATTTT	CASSQDLAVNLYF
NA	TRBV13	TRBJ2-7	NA	TGTGCCAGCAGCTCTAGAGGGGGGGAATTCTCCTACGAGCAGTACTTC	CASSSRGGEFSYEQYF
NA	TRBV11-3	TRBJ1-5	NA	TGTGCCAGCAGCTCTGGAGACAATCAGCCCCAGCATTTT	CASSSGDNQPQHF
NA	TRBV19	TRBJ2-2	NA	TGTGCCAGTACCCGCCGGGGACAACTCGGGGAGCTGTTTTTT	CASTRRGQLGELFF
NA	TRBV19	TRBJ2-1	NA	TGTGCCAGTAGGGGCAGGGAACGGGCGGATGAGCAGTTCTTC	CASRGRERADEQFF
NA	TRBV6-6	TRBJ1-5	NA	TGTGCCAGCAGTTACTACGGGGGACGAAATCAGCCCCAGCATTTT	CASSYYGGRNQPQHF
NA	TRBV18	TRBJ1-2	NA	TGTGCCAGCTCAGGACAGATAAACGAGGTCCATGGCTACACCTTC	CASSGQINEVHGYTF
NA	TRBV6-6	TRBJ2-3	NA	TGTGCCAGCAGTCCCGGGAGATTGCAGTATTTT	CASSPGRLQYF